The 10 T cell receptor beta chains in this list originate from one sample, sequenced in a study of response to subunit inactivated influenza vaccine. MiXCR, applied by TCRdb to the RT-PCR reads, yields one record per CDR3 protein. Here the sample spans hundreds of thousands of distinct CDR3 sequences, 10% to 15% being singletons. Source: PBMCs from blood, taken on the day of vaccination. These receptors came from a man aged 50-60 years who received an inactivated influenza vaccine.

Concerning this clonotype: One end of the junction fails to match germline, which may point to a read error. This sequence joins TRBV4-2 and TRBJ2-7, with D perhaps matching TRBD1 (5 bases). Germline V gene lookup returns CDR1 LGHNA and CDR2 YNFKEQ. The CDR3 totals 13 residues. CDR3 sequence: CASSQDISYDQYF. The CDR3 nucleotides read TGTGCCAGCAGCCAGGACATATCCTACGACCAGTACTTC.

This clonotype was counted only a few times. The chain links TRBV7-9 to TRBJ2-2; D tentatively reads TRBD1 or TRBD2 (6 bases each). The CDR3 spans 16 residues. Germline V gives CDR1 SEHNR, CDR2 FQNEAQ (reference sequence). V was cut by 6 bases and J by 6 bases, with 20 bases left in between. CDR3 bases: TGTGCCAGCAGACCGGGGGCACTAGCTGGTGCCGGGGAGCTGTTTTTT. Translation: CASRPGALAGAGELFF.

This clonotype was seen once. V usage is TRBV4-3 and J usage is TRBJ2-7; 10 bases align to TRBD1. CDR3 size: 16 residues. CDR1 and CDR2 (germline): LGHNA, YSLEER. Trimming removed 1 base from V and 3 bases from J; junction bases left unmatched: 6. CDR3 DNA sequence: TGCGCCAGCAGCCAAGCGCGAGACAGGGGGCTCTACGAGCAGTACTTC. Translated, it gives CASSQARDRGLYEQYF.

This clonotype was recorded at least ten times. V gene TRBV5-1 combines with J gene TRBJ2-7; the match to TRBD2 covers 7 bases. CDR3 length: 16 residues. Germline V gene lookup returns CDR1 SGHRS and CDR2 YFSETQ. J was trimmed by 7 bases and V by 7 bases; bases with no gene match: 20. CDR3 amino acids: CASSIGHPAGAEEQYF. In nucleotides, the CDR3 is TGCGCCAGCTCAATTGGTCATCCGGCGGGAGCCGAAGAGCAGTACTTC.

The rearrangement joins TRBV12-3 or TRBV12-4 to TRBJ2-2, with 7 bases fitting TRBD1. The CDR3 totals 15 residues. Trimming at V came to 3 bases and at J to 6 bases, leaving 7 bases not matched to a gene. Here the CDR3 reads CASSFGTAHSGELFF. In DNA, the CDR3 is TGTGCCAGCAGTTTCGGGACAGCCCATTCCGGGGAGCTGTTTTTT.

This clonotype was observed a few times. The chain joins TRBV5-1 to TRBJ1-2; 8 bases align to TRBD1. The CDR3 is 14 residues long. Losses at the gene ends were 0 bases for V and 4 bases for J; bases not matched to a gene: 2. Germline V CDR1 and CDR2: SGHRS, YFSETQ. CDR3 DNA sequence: TGCGCCAGCAGCTTGGTAGGGACAGGCTATGGCTACACCTTC. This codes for CASSLVGTGYGYTF.

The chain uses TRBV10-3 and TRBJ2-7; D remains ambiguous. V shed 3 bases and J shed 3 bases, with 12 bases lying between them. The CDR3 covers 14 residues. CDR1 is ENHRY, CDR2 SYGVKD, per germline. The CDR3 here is CAISDPHAVYEQYF. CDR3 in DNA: TGTGCCATCAGTGACCCCCACGCAGTCTACGAGCAGTACTTC.

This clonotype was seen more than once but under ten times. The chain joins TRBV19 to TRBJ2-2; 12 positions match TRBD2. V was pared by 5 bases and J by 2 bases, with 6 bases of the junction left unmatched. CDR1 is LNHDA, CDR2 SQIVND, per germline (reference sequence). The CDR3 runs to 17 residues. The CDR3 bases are TGTGCCAGTAGTGTCGGGACTAGCGGGCAAAACACCGGGGAGCTGTTTTTT. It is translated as CASSVGTSGQNTGELFF.

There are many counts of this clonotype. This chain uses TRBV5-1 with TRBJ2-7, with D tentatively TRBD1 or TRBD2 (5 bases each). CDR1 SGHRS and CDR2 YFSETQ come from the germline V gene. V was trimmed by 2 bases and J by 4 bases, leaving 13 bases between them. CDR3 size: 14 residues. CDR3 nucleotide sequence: TGCGCCAGCAGCTTTGAGGGGCTGGATTACGAGCAGTACTTC. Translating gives CASSFEGLDYEQYF.

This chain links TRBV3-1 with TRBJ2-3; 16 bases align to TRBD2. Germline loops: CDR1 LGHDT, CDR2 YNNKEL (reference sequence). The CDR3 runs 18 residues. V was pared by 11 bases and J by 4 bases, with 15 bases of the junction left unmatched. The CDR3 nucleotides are TGTGCCCTCTGCCCCGGGACTAGCGGGGGGGTGTGGTCAGATACGCAGTATTTT. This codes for CALCPGTSGGVWSDTQYF.